This TCR beta chain was obtained from a study of cytomegalovirus exposure and HLA in healthy donors. Notes on the study in general: A missense variant in DCLRE1C was later tied to TCR beta V- and J-gene trimming. There was a cluster of highly shared sequence variants that was likely a sequencing artifact. Among TCR beta chains of equal frequency, HLA-associated ones were more clonally expanded in a later analysis.

The PCR was carried out with 60 Vbeta primers and 13 Jbeta primers. The data were produced by immunoSEQ multiplex PCR, yet TCRdb's version contains in-frame clones alone and is incomplete. The repertoire has about 250,000 clones, about nine tenths of them found once; the top ten carry around 1.7%. This clone was observed once. Its target is not known. Sequencing input: PBMCs. The origin of this receptor is a girl aged 2 to 10 in good health and CMV-seronegative.

The CDR3 region is CASSLSPQGRETQYF. The CDR3 DNA reads as TGTGCCAGCAGTTTATCTCCACAGGGAAGGGAGACCCAGTACTTC. This sequence joins TRBV27 and TRBJ2-5, with a weak D call TRBD1 (6 bases). The germline V gene encodes CDR1 MNHEY and CDR2 SMNVEV (reference sequence). The CDR3 extends over 15 amino acids. V lost 0 bases, J lost 5 bases, and 13 bases lay in between.